These 26 T cell receptor beta chains were all obtained from the same sample, sequenced in a study of T cell changes during pregnancy in multiple sclerosis. TCRdb's table, derived via immunoSEQ multiplex PCR, lists solely in-frame clones and lacks some. The data contain around 83,000 clones, about 90% of them singletons. The specimen comprised CD4+ T cells from peripheral blood mononuclear cells, sampled in the second trimester of pregnancy. These receptors all stem from a female donor with multiple sclerosis, enrolled in a pregnancy study.

V usage is TRBV7-8 and J usage is TRBJ1-2; D is perhaps TRBD1 (5 bases). This CDR3 is built from 15 residues. Germline loops: CDR1 SGHVS, CDR2 FQNEAQ. Trimming removed 5 bases at V and 2 bases at J, with 15 bases between. The CDR3 DNA reads as TGTGCCAGCAGCCTGGGTGAGGGGAGGAACTATGGCTACACCTTC. Its translation is CASSLGEGRNYGYTF.

The chain combines TRBV13 with TRBJ1-4; TRBD1 matches at 8 bases. Germline values: CDR1 PRHDT, CDR2 FYEKMQ (reference sequence). The CDR3 contains 14 residues. The V segment lost 5 bases and the J segment 8 bases; nucleotides outside the gene matches: 7. CDR3 residues: CASSHGGTGEKLFF. DNA of the CDR3: TGTGCCAGCAGCCACGGAGGGACAGGCGAAAAACTGTTTTTT.

The chain carries TRBV25-1 and TRBJ2-5; D remains ambiguous. Trimming cost V 2 bases and J 1 base, with 8 bases left between them. The germline gives CDR1 MGHDK, CDR2 SYGVNS. The CDR3 runs to 14 residues. The DNA for the CDR3 is TGTGCCAGCAGTGAAATGAGGATCCAAGAGACCCAGTACTTC. It encodes CASSEMRIQETQYF.

This chain connects TRBV6-5 to TRBJ1-6, with D hard to call. Germline V gives CDR1 MNHEY, CDR2 SVGAGI. V was shortened by 2 bases and J by 10 bases, with 12 bases between the two germline ends. The CDR3 covers 14 residues. Written as DNA, the CDR3 is TGTGCCAGCAGTTACGCGCGGCAAGAATCACCCCTCCACTTT. This encodes CASSYARQESPLHF.

The genes are TRBV10-3 and TRBJ1-1; D may be TRBD1 (6 bases). Trimming shortened V by 5 bases and J by 7 bases, and 11 bases separated the two germline ends. Per the germline V gene, CDR1 is ENHRY and CDR2 is SYGVKD. This CDR3 region has 12 residues. The CDR3 here is CAISRTAREAFF. CDR3 in DNA: TGTGCCATCAGTCGGACAGCCCGTGAAGCTTTCTTT.

This chain connects TRBV19 to TRBJ1-2; D possibly corresponds to TRBD1 (6 bases). Germline values: CDR1 LNHDA, CDR2 SQIVND (reference sequence). Trimming shortened V by 6 bases and J by 0 bases, and 11 bases separated the two germline ends. This CDR3 has 14 amino acids. CDR3 DNA: TGTGCCAGTAGACGAGGACAGACTAACTATGGCTACACCTTC. It yields the protein CASRRGQTNYGYTF.

V usage is TRBV5-6 and J usage is TRBJ1-2, with a weak D call TRBD1 (5 bases). V was trimmed by 4 bases and J by 3 bases, leaving 16 bases between them. The CDR3 runs 15 residues. The germline CDR1 and CDR2 sequences are SGHDT and YYEEEE. CDR3: CASSTTTVGYYGYTF. CDR3 DNA sequence: TGTGCCAGCAGCACTACGACAGTTGGCTACTATGGCTACACCTTC.

The chain recombines TRBV9 with TRBJ2-4; 13 bases are a match to TRBD2. This CDR3 is built from 17 residues. The germline V gene has CDR1 SGDLS and CDR2 YYNGEE. After removal of 4 bases from V and 2 bases from J, the junction contained 6 bases not matched to a gene. CDR3 sequence (DNA): TGTGCCAGCAGCCGACTAGCGGGAGGTTCAACCAAAAACATTCAGTACTTC. This translates into CASSRLAGGSTKNIQYF. Together with reference TRBV9 and TRBJ2-4, the CDR3 gives the full variable domain: DSGVTQTPKHLITATGQRVTLRCSPRSGDLSVYWYQQSLDQGLQFLIQYYNGEERAKGNILERFSAQQFPDLHSELNLSSLELGDSALYFCASSRLAGGSTKNIQYFGAGTRLSVL.

The V call is TRBV7-9, the J call TRBJ1-6, with no clear D. The germline V and J ends were trimmed by 10 bases and 8 bases, with 3 bases remaining between them. Germline V gene sequence: CDR1 SEHNR, CDR2 FQNEAQ (reference sequence). The CDR3 contains 9 residues. The CDR3 DNA sequence: TGTGCCATCGATTCACCCCTCCACTTT. This translates into CAIDSPLHF.

The V and J genes are TRBV7-2 and TRBJ1-2; no reliable D call. Trimming left V 1 base short and J 3 bases short, with 9 bases between. The CDR3 loop spans 14 amino acids. Per germline, CDR1 SGHTA and CDR2 FQGNSA. The CDR3 nucleotides are TGTGCCAGCAGCTTAGAGGTCCGGGACTATGGCTACACCTTC. Protein sequence: CASSLEVRDYGYTF.

This rearrangement joins TRBV6-5 to TRBJ1-1, with D unclear. Germline assignment: CDR1 MNHEY and CDR2 SVGAGI. The CDR3 covers 14 residues. Trimming shortened V by 4 bases and J by 0 bases, and 9 bases separated the two germline ends. The CDR3 spells CASSSTAMNTEAFF. CDR3 sequence (DNA): TGTGCCAGCAGTTCAACAGCCATGAACACTGAAGCTTTCTTT.

The CDR3 DNA reads TGCGCCAGCGGACAGGGGGTCACCTACGAGCAGTACTTC. It encodes CASGQGVTYEQYF. The chain has TRBV5-1 and TRBJ2-7, with 10 bases that match TRBD1. From germline, CDR1 is SGHRS and CDR2 YFSETQ. The CDR3 runs 13 residues. The trim removed 7 bases at V and 2 bases at J, leaving 3 bases unmatched.

This chain connects TRBV13 to TRBJ2-7; D ambiguous. Germline V gives CDR1 PRHDT, CDR2 FYEKMQ (reference sequence). The CDR3 runs to 16 residues. The V and J ends lost 1 base and 2 bases respectively, with 15 bases between them. CDR3 amino acids: CASSLAPQAVTYEQYF. CDR3 DNA sequence: TGTGCCAGCAGCTTAGCCCCCCAGGCAGTTACCTACGAGCAGTACTTC.

The chain links TRBV9 to TRBJ2-1; 7 positions match TRBD2. Trimming removed 4 bases from V and 0 bases from J; junction bases left unmatched: 10. This CDR3 region has 17 residues. Germline-derived CDR1 and CDR2 are SGDLS and YYNGEE. In DNA form, the CDR3 reads TGTGCCAGCAGCACCCAAACCGGGACTAACTCCTACAATGAGCAGTTCTTC. Amino acid sequence: CASSTQTGTNSYNEQFF. The full variable domain, rest sourced from reference TRBV9 and TRBJ2-1, is DSGVTQTPKHLITATGQRVTLRCSPRSGDLSVYWYQQSLDQGLQFLIQYYNGEERAKGNILERFSAQQFPDLHSELNLSSLELGDSALYFCASSTQTGTNSYNEQFFGPGTRLTVL.

The J gene is TRBJ1-3, the V gene TRBV7-2; tentatively, D is TRBD1 (5 bases). V was pared by 3 bases and J by 0 bases, with 12 bases between. CDR1 and CDR2 from the germline V gene are SGHTA and FQGNSA. The CDR3 is 16 amino acids. In DNA form, the CDR3 reads TGTGCCAGCAGCTTCGACGGGACTAACTCTGGAAACACCATATATTTT. Protein sequence: CASSFDGTNSGNTIYF.

The chain joins TRBV7-2 to TRBJ2-7; no reliable D call. The CDR3 runs 15 residues. Looked up from germline, CDR1 is SGHTA and CDR2 is FQGNSA. V lost 0 bases and J lost 3, with 12 bases in between. CDR3 bases: TGTGCCAGCAGCTTAGCAGTCTCAAGCCTCTACGAGCAGTACTTC. Its protein product is CASSLAVSSLYEQYF.

This chain links TRBV13 with TRBJ1-4; tentatively, D is TRBD1 (5 bases). Per germline, CDR1 PRHDT and CDR2 FYEKMQ (reference sequence). CDR3 length equals 14 residues. V was trimmed by 6 bases and J by 6 bases, leaving 14 bases between them. The CDR3 is CASSNRAGDEKLFF. The CDR3 DNA reads as TGTGCCAGCAGTAATCGGGCGGGGGATGAAAAACTGTTTTTT.

The count of this clone is one. This chain connects TRBV30 to TRBJ2-5, with D perhaps matching TRBD1 (5 bases). V shed 5 bases and J shed 4 bases, with 8 bases lying between them. Germline CDR1 reads GTSNPN; CDR2 reads SVGIG (reference sequence). The CDR3 covers 11 residues. CDR3 sequence: CAWQGGETQYF. The CDR3 nucleotides are TGTGCCTGGCAGGGCGGAGAGACCCAGTACTTC. The full variable domain, completed using reference TRBV30 and TRBJ2-5, is SQTIHQWPATLVQPVGSPLSLECTVEGTSNPNLYWYRQAAGRGLQLLFYSVGIGQISSEVPQNLSASRPQDRQFILSSKKLLLSDSGFYLCAWQGGETQYFGPGTRLLVL.

This chain joins TRBV5-6 and TRBJ1-2, with 9 bases lining up with TRBD1. The CDR3 consists of 15 residues. Germline CDR1 and CDR2: SGHDT and YYEEEE. Trimming cost V 3 bases and J 4 bases; bases outside gene matches: 7. CDR3 DNA: TGTGCCAGCAGCTACACAGGGGGCGCCGCCTATGGCTACACCTTC. Encoded protein: CASSYTGGAAYGYTF.

The chain couples TRBV10-3 to TRBJ1-4; 12 positions match TRBD1. Trimming cost V 7 bases and J 6 bases; bases outside gene matches: 6. From germline, CDR1 is ENHRY and CDR2 SYGVKD. The CDR3 spans 15 residues. CDR3 sequence (DNA): TGTGCCATCAAGGGACAGGGGGCCAAGGATGAAAAACTGTTTTTT. Amino acid sequence: CAIKGQGAKDEKLFF.

CDR3 nucleotides: TGTGCCAGCAGCGAACTAGCGGGAGGACGGAATGAGCAGTTCTTC. Translation: CASSELAGGRNEQFF. V usage is TRBV7-8 and J usage is TRBJ2-1; 12 positions agree with TRBD2. Trimming at V came to 5 bases and at J to 7 bases, leaving 6 bases not matched to a gene. The CDR3 sequence is 15 residues long. The germline V gene has CDR1 SGHVS and CDR2 FQNEAQ.

V gene TRBV7-8 combines with J gene TRBJ1-5, with TRBD1 as a possible D gene (5 bases). There are 17 residues in the CDR3. Per the germline V gene, CDR1 is SGHVS and CDR2 is FQNEAQ. The germline V and J ends were trimmed by 1 base and 0 bases, with 13 bases remaining between them. The CDR3 DNA reads TGTGCCAGCAGCTTAGACAGGATACCCGTTAGCAATCAGCCCCAGCATTTT. This sequence encodes CASSLDRIPVSNQPQHF.

The chain carries TRBV9 and TRBJ2-5; 8 bases map to TRBD1. The V gene end was trimmed by 3 bases and the J gene end by 5 bases; junction bases not matched to a gene: 9. The CDR3 is 15 amino acids. Germline loops: CDR1 SGDLS, CDR2 YYNGEE. The DNA of the CDR3 is TGTGCCAGCAGCGCGCCAGGGGGCTGGTCGGAGACCCAGTACTTC. It encodes CASSAPGGWSETQYF.

The CDR3 loop reads CASSELAGYQPQHF. The DNA of the CDR3 is TGTGCCAGCAGTGAATTGGCAGGATATCAGCCCCAGCATTTT. The gene calls are TRBV6-1 and TRBJ1-5; D is unclear. CDR3 size: 14 residues. The germline CDR1 and CDR2 sequences are MNHNS and SASEGT. Deletions cut 2 bases from V and 5 bases from J, with 10 bases between.

This chain connects TRBV7-9 to TRBJ2-7; 9 bases line up with TRBD2. The CDR3 extends over 16 amino acids. Germline loops: CDR1 SEHNR, CDR2 FQNEAQ (reference sequence). J was trimmed by 2 bases and V by 4 bases; bases with no gene match: 9. The CDR3 loop reads CASSSVSGSPTYEQYF. The CDR3 coding sequence is TGTGCCAGCAGCTCAGTTAGCGGGAGTCCAACCTACGAGCAGTACTTC.

V and J are TRBV11-2 and TRBJ1-4; D is ambiguous. Germline V lookup: CDR1 SGHAT, CDR2 FQNNGV. Trimming stripped 1 base from V and 7 bases from J, with 10 bases between. This CDR3 has 14 residues. The CDR3 sequence: CASSLVSGSEKLFF. The CDR3 bases are TGTGCCAGCAGCTTAGTGAGCGGGAGTGAAAAACTGTTTTTT. Full variable domain (rest looked up from reference TRBV11-2 and TRBJ1-4): EAGVAQSPRYKIIEKRQSVAFWCNPISGHATLYWYQQILGQGPKLLIQFQNNGVVDDSQLPKDRFSAERLKGVDSTLKIQPAKLEDSAVYLCASSLVSGSEKLFFGSGTQLSVL.